This T cell receptor (beta chain) derives from a study of blood T cell repertoires in COVID-19. The CDR3 is 13 residues long. Germline lookup yields CDR1 SGHRS and CDR2 YFSETQ. V shed 4 bases, J shed 8 bases, and the junction held 7 bases outside the gene matches. Measured with immunoSEQ multiplex PCR; TCRdb has only the in-frame clones, and not every one. This table has around 100,000 clones, about 86% appearing once. The sequence was obtained from a human donor in a cohort sampled during active COVID-19. The sequenced material came from peripheral blood. The rearrangement joins TRBV5-1 to TRBJ1-2, with 8 bases that match TRBD1. The CDR3 nucleotides are TGCGCCAGCAGCGCGCAGGGGGCAAGGGGCTACACCTTC. Translating it yields CASSAQGARGYTF.